One sample yielded the 7 T cell receptor beta chains listed below, sequenced in a study of identical twins. From the 5' RACE reads, TCRdb called clonotypes with MiXCR, one entry per CDR3 protein. The sample contains 200,000 to 250,000 distinct CDR3 sequences, about 7.5% of which appear only once. This sample was also put to use in a study of yellow fever vaccine responses in identical twins.

Sequenced: memory (CD45RO+) T cells sorted from blood. These receptors all come from a woman aged 18-30 years in good health.

In this sample, this clonotype turned up many times. This rearrangement joins TRBV4-2 to TRBJ1-2; D is unclear. The CDR3 sequence is 15 residues long. Trimming removed 1 base at V and 6 bases at J, with 15 bases between. Per germline, CDR1 LGHNA and CDR2 YNFKEQ. The DNA of the CDR3 is TGTGCCAGCAGCCAAGGGGTGGGCAGAAGCGATGGCTACACCTTC. It yields the protein CASSQGVGRSDGYTF.

Only a few counts were recorded for this clonotype. The V and J genes are TRBV29-1 and TRBJ2-1, with 7 bases identical to TRBD2. CDR1 is SQVTM and CDR2 is ANQGSEA in the germline V gene. CDR3 length equals 16 residues. Trimming removed 5 bases from V and 3 bases from J; junction bases left unmatched: 13. CDR3 sequence (DNA): TGCAGCGTTCCTCCTACAAGGGCTAGCGGCTACAATGAGCAGTTCTTC. As protein: CSVPPTRASGYNEQFF.

This clonotype occurred a few times. This chain connects TRBV11-2 to TRBJ2-1, with 7 nucleotides matching TRBD1. The germline CDR1 and CDR2 sequences are SGHAT and FQNNGV. The CDR3 is 16 amino acids. V trimming: 5 bases; J trimming: 1 base; junction bases outside the gene matches: 8. CDR3 residues: CASSPITGQSYNEQFF. The CDR3 region has the DNA TGTGCCAGCAGCCCAATCACGGGACAGTCCTACAATGAGCAGTTCTTC.

This clonotype was counted many times. The chain uses TRBV3-1 and TRBJ2-4; no clear D gene. Looked up from germline, CDR1 is LGHDT and CDR2 is YNNKEL (reference sequence). The CDR3 runs to 15 residues. V lost 4 bases to trimming and J lost 3 bases, with 13 bases between them. The DNA for the CDR3 is TGTGCCAGCAGCCGCCTCGGCGAGGACAAAAACATTCAGTACTTC. This translates into CASSRLGEDKNIQYF.

Only a few counts were recorded for this clonotype. The rearrangement links TRBV20-1 to TRBJ2-7; D is perhaps TRBD1 (5 bases). CDR1 is DFQATT, CDR2 SNEGSKA, per germline (reference sequence). Trimming stripped 3 bases from V and 0 bases from J, with 6 bases between. This CDR3 region has 12 residues. CDR3 region: CSASDSSYEQYF. The CDR3 bases are TGCAGTGCTAGTGACAGCTCCTACGAGCAGTACTTC.

This clonotype was seen only a few times. The gene calls are TRBV28 and TRBJ2-1, with D tentatively TRBD2 (5 bases). Germline-derived CDR1 and CDR2 are MDHEN and SYDVKM. The CDR3 totals 15 residues. The germline V and J ends were trimmed by 2 bases and 8 bases, with 16 bases remaining between them. In DNA, the CDR3 is TGTGCCAGCAGTTTAGGGCTAGCTTTACGGGATGAGCAGTTCTTC. It is translated as CASSLGLALRDEQFF.

This clonotype was seen only a few times. V and J are TRBV5-1 and TRBJ2-7; D perhaps matches TRBD1 (6 bases). CDR3 length: 15 amino acids. V lost 0 bases and J 6 bases, leaving 16 bases between the germline ends. In germline, CDR1 is SGHRS, CDR2 YFSETQ. DNA of the CDR3: TGCGCCAGCAGCTTGGAAACAGGGCTTTTGGGCGAGCAGTACTTC. Protein: CASSLETGLLGEQYF.